A single sample gave rise to the 16 T cell receptor beta chains below, sequenced in a study of blood T cell repertoires in COVID-19 (dated by TCRdb to the early 2020s). Libraries were made using the immunoSEQ multiplex PCR assay. Entries here come from immuneACCESS through TCRdb and include only in-frame sequences with V and J called. Some clones fail to appear in such tables; in the studies checked, an unresolved V gene covers under half of the shortfall, and the cause of the remainder is unknown. Within this sample are about 240,000 clones, with 88% of them counted one time only. The ten biggest clones cover more than 0.95% of the sample. Source material: peripheral blood. These receptors came from a middle-aged woman who had recovered from COVID-19.

V usage is TRBV6-2 or TRBV6-3 and J usage is TRBJ2-7; 10 bases fit TRBD1. The CDR3 is 15 amino acids. The germline V gene encodes CDR1 MNHEY and CDR2 SVGEGT. J gave up 2 bases and V 6 bases, and 7 bases lay outside the gene matches. In DNA, the CDR3 is TGTGCCAGCAGCCGCCCCGGGACAGGGGCCTACGAGCAGTACTTC. It yields the protein CASSRPGTGAYEQYF.

This clone was counted once. The rearrangement joins TRBV27 to TRBJ1-2; D is ambiguous. The CDR3 spans 15 residues. Between the trimmed V and J ends, which lost 0 bases and 0 bases, there was a span of 8 bases. The germline V gene has CDR1 MNHEY and CDR2 SMNVEV (reference sequence). DNA for the CDR3: TGTGCCAGCAGTTTATCGGGGAGTACTAACTATGGCTACACCTTC. Amino acid sequence: CASSLSGSTNYGYTF.

The chain links TRBV5-6 to TRBJ1-1; D unclear. The CDR3 is made up of 13 amino acids. Germline-derived CDR1 and CDR2 are SGHDT and YYEEEE. Trimming removed 4 bases from V and 5 bases from J, with 12 bases in between. The CDR3 region is CASSLGLWTEAFF. In DNA, the CDR3 is TGTGCCAGCAGCCTAGGACTCTGGACTGAAGCTTTCTTT.

The table lists this clone with a few counts. The rearrangement links TRBV7-9 to TRBJ2-7; 7 bases fit TRBD1. V gave up 5 bases and J gave up 2 bases; unmatched junction bases: 9. The CDR3 length is 15 residues. Germline V CDR1 and CDR2: SEHNR, FQNEAQ (reference sequence). The CDR3 reads CASSPQDRTPYEQYF. DNA for the CDR3: TGTGCCAGCAGCCCGCAGGACAGGACGCCCTACGAGCAGTACTTC.

The rearrangement links TRBV4-1 to TRBJ2-1; the D gene is possibly TRBD2 (6 bases). V was shortened by 0 bases and J by 5 bases, with 20 bases between the two germline ends. The CDR3 sequence is 18 residues long. Germline-derived CDR1 and CDR2 are MGHRA and YSYEKL. The CDR3 reads CASSQDLGGGASHNEQFF. CDR3 sequence (DNA): TGCGCCAGCAGCCAAGATTTGGGGGGTGGGGCTAGCCACAATGAGCAGTTCTTC.

V and J are TRBV4-1 and TRBJ1-4; D is perhaps TRBD1 (6 bases). The CDR3 runs 17 residues. The V end was cut by 2 bases, the J end by 7 bases, with 20 bases between. CDR1 and CDR2 (germline): MGHRA, YSYEKL. The DNA for the CDR3 is TGCGCCAGCAGCCAAAGGGGGGGCCAAACAGGGCTTGAAAAACTGTTTTTT. Its translation: CASSQRGGQTGLEKLFF.

In this sample, this clone turned up a few times. J is TRBJ2-3 and V is TRBV4-1; 11 nucleotides align to TRBD2. Germline CDR1 is MGHRA and CDR2 is YSYEKL. The junction had 7 bases not matched to a gene; V was cut back by 4 bases and J by 4 bases. The CDR3 is made up of 16 amino acids. CDR3: CASSPVAGGVADTQYF. DNA of the CDR3: TGCGCCAGCAGCCCCGTAGCGGGAGGGGTCGCAGATACGCAGTATTTT.

The J gene is TRBJ2-3, the V gene TRBV12-3 or TRBV12-4, with D unclear. The V end lost 3 bases, the J end lost 6 bases, and 7 bases lay between the germline ends. This CDR3 comprises 12 residues. This CDR3 reads CASSFSRDTQYF. CDR3 bases: TGTGCCAGCAGTTTTAGTCGTGATACGCAGTATTTT.

The chain recombines TRBV19 with TRBJ1-1; D possibly corresponds to TRBD1 (5 bases). V was shortened by 3 bases and J by 7 bases, with 12 bases between the two germline ends. The V gene's germline CDR1 is LNHDA and CDR2 SQIVND (reference sequence). The length of the CDR3 is 13 residues. The CDR3 DNA sequence: TGTGCCAGTAGTATCCCCGGGGGGGGTGAAGCTTTCTTT. Translating it yields CASSIPGGGEAFF.

The gene calls are TRBV6-5 and TRBJ2-5; 7 bases line up with TRBD2. The trim removed 6 bases at V and 5 bases at J, leaving 6 bases unmatched. CDR3 length equals 13 residues. Germline V gene lookup returns CDR1 MNHEY and CDR2 SVGAGI. The CDR3 protein is CASRSPGGETQYF. In DNA, the CDR3 is TGTGCCAGCAGAAGTCCCGGGGGGGAGACCCAGTACTTC.

V and J are TRBV10-3 and TRBJ2-2; TRBD2 is a possible D gene (7 bases). Trimming shortened V by 6 bases and J by 4 bases, and 18 bases separated the two germline ends. The V gene's germline CDR1 is ENHRY and CDR2 SYGVKD. The CDR3 sequence is 16 residues long. For the CDR3, the DNA is TGTGCCATCAGCCAAGTCGGGGGGCCGGGCACCGGGGAGCTGTTTTTT. Its translation is CAISQVGGPGTGELFF.

To note about this clone: Other DNA sequences in this specimen translate into the identical CDR3. The chain has TRBV19 and TRBJ2-2; D is unclear. Germline V gene data show CDR1 as LNHDA and CDR2 as SQIVND (reference sequence). The CDR3 is 12 amino acids. V was clipped by 3 bases and J by 5 bases, with 4 bases between them. The CDR3: CASSILTGELFF. In DNA, the CDR3 is TGTGCCAGTAGTATCCTAACCGGGGAGCTGTTTTTT.

The chain has TRBV5-4 and TRBJ1-1, with D maybe TRBD1 (5 bases). Trimming removed 4 bases at V and 4 bases at J, with 8 bases between. This CDR3 has 12 amino acids. Per germline, CDR1 SGHNT and CDR2 YYREEE (reference sequence). Here the CDR3 DNA reads TGTGCCAGCAGCCGACAGAGCACTGAAGCTTTCTTT. Protein: CASSRQSTEAFF. Using reference TRBV5-4 and TRBJ1-1 for the parts outside the CDR3, the full variable domain is ETGVTQSPTHLIKTRGQQVTLRCSSQSGHNTVSWYQQALGQGPQFIFQYYREEENGRGNFPPRFSGLQFPNYSSELNVNALELDDSALYLCASSRQSTEAFFGQGTRLTVV.

The V and J genes are TRBV21-1 and TRBJ2-2; TRBD1 is the table's D call, not checked against the DNA. TRBV21-1 counts as a pseudogene. CDR3 length equals 16 residues. CDR3 nucleotides: TGTGCCAGCAGCCCCACCCTGACAGTTAGCACCGGGGAGCTGTTTTTT. It encodes CASSPTLTVSTGELFF.

V and J are TRBV19 and TRBJ2-4; 16 bases are shared with TRBD2. Looked up from germline, CDR1 is LNHDA and CDR2 is SQIVND (reference sequence). There are 20 residues in the CDR3. V lost 5 bases, J lost 1 base, and 11 bases stayed unmatched. CDR3 in amino acids: CASSLPPGLAGGLAKNIQYF. The CDR3, as DNA: TGTGCCAGTAGTCTTCCTCCGGGACTAGCGGGAGGGCTCGCCAAAAACATTCAGTACTTC.

The rearrangement links TRBV10-1 to TRBJ1-5; 7 bases fit TRBD1. Germline CDR1 is WNHNN and CDR2 is SYGVQD (reference sequence). There are 17 residues in the CDR3. The V segment lost 3 bases and the J segment 5 bases; nucleotides outside the gene matches: 13. CDR3 bases: TGCGCCAGCAGTGATGGGCGGTGGGGACAGCGCGATCAGCCCCAGCATTTT. As protein: CASSDGRWGQRDQPQHF.